The clone carrying this T cell receptor (beta chain) was seen only a few times. These data come from a study of graft-versus-host responses after intestinal transplantation. The V gene lost 1 base and the J gene lost 0 bases, with 7 bases spanning the gap. Per the germline V gene, CDR1 is SGHVS and CDR2 is FNYEAQ. The CDR3 runs 15 residues. Profiling relied on immunoSEQ multiplex PCR, and the TCRdb table lists in-frame clones only, not all of them. Of approximately 100,000 clones listed, 86% are singletons. The genes are TRBV7-6 and TRBJ1-3; D not resolved. The specimen comprised PBMCs, sampled 255 days after intestinal transplant. The TCR sequence derives from a human patient who received an intestinal transplant, so some T cells may come from the graft donor. The DNA of the CDR3 is TGTGCCAGCAGCTTAGACCCCAGCTCTGGAAACACCATATATTTT. Translated: CASSLDPSSGNTIYF.